The T cell receptor (beta chain) described here comes from a study of control samples from healthy donors and cancer patients. This table comes from immunoSEQ multiplex PCR, and its TCRdb copy is limited to in-frame clones, with some not included. Among just under 65,000 clones listed, almost 85% were seen once. Germline-derived CDR1 and CDR2 are MDHEN and SYDVKM. Trimming took off 4 bases at V and 2 bases at J, with 6 bases between the two ends. This CDR3 comprises 13 residues. This clone was recorded a few times. This sequence joins TRBV28 and TRBJ1-3, with D hard to call. Sequenced sample: blood. The sequence was collected from a middle-aged man in good health. CDR3 DNA: TGTGCCAGCAGTTCGACAACTGGAAACACCATATATTTT. Translation gives CASSSTTGNTIYF.